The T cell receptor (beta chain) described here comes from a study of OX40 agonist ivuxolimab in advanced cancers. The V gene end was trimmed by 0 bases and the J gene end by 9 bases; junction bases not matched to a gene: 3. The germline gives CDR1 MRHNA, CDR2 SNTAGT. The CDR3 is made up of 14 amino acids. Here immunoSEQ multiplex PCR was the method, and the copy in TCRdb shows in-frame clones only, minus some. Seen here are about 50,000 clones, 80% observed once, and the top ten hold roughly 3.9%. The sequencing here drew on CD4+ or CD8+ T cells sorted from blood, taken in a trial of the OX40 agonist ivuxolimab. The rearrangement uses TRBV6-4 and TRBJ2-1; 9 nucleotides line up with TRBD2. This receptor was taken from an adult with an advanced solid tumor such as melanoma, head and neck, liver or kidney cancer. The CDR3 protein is CASSDSGSGGEQFF. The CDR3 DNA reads TGTGCCAGCAGTGACTCTGGTAGCGGGGGTGAGCAGTTCTTC.